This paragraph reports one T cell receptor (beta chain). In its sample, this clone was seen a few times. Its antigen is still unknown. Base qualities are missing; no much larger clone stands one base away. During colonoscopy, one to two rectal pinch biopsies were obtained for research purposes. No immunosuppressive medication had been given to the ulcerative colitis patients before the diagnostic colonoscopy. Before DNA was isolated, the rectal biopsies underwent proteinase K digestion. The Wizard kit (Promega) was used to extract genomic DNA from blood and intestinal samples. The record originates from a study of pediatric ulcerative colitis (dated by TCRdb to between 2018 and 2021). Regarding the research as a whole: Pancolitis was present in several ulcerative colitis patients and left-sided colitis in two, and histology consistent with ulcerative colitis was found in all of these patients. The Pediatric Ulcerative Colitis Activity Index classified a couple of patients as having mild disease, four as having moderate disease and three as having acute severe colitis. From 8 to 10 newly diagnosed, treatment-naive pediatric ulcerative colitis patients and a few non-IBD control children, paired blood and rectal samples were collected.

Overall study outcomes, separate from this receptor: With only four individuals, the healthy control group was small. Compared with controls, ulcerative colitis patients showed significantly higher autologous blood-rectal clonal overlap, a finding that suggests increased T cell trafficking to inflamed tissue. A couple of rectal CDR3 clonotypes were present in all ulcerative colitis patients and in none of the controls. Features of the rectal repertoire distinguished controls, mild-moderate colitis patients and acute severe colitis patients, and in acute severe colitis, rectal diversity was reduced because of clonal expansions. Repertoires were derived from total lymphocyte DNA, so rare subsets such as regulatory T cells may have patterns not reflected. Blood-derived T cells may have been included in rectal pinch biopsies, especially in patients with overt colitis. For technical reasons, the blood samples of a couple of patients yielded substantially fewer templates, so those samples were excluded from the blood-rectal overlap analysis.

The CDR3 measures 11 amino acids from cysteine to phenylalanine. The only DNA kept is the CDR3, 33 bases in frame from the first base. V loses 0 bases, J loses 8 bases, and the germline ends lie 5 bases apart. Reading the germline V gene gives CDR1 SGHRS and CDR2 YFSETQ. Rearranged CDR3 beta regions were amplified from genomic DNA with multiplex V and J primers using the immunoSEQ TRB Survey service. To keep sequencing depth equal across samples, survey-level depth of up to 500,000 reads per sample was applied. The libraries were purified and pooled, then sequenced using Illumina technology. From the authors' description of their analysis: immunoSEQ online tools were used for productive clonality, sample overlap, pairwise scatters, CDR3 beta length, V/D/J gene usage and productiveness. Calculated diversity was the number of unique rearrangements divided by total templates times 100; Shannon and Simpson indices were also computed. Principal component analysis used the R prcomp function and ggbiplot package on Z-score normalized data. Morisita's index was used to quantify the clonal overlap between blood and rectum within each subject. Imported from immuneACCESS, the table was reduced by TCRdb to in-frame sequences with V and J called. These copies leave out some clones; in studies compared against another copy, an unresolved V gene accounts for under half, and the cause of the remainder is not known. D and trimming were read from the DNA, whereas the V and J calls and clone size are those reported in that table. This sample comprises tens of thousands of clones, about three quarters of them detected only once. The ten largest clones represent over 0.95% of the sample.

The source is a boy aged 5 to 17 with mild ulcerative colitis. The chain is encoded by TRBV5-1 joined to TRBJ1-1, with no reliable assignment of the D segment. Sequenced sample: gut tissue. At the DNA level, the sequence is TGCGCCAGCAGCTTGGGAAGAGAAGCTTTCTTT. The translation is CASSLGREAFF.